Listed here is a single TCR beta chain. Germline CDR1 MRHNA, CDR2 SNTAGT. Trimming stripped 5 bases from V and 3 bases from J, with 20 bases between. The CDR3 is made up of 16 amino acids. The source of the sample is a study of T cell changes during pregnancy in multiple sclerosis. TCRdb's table, derived via immunoSEQ multiplex PCR, lists solely in-frame clones and lacks some. The table has more than 45,000 clones, just over 90% seen once. The input for sequencing was CD8+ T cells from peripheral blood mononuclear cells, taken in the second trimester of pregnancy. The TCR was taken from a female donor with multiple sclerosis, enrolled in a pregnancy study. The chain uses TRBV6-4 and TRBJ2-7; a possible D gene is TRBD2 (6 bases). CDR3 sequence (DNA): TGTGCCAGCAGTACAGGCGTAGCGGAAGTAAACTACGAGCAGTACTTC. It codes for CASSTGVAEVNYEQYF.